This TCR beta chain was recorded in a study of blood T cell repertoires in COVID-19. Study summary: T cells, B-cell-depleted T cells, or PBMCs supplied cDNA or gDNA.

Germline assignment: CDR1 LGHDT and CDR2 YNNKEL (reference sequence). CDR3 length equals 15 residues. Between the trimmed V and J ends, which lost 4 bases and 0 bases, there was a span of 11 bases. Method: immunoSEQ multiplex PCR; TCRdb's copy keeps in-frame clones and lacks some. The sample holds some 45,000 clones, approximately 95% seen once. This TCR came from a man in his 60s with COVID-19, enrolled during active disease. The rearrangement links TRBV3-1 (or the pseudogene TRBV3-2) to TRBJ2-3, with a tentative D call TRBD1 (6 bases). What was sequenced was peripheral blood. In DNA, the CDR3 is TGTGCCAGCAGCCCACAGGGCTCTAGCACAGATACGCAGTATTTT. The encoded protein is CASSPQGSSTDTQYF.